This note documents a single T cell receptor (beta chain) sequence. The sample originates from a study of T cell changes during pregnancy in multiple sclerosis. The table came from immunoSEQ multiplex PCR; TCRdb's copy has only in-frame clones and leaves some out. This sample has around 8,400 clones; 87% occur once, and the top ten carry around 5%. The sample here was CD8+ T cells from peripheral blood mononuclear cells, taken in the first trimester of pregnancy. This TCR was sampled from a female donor in good health, enrolled as a control in a pregnancy study.

The CDR3 reads CASRALAGDYNEQFF. CDR3 in DNA: TGCGCCAGCAGAGCACTAGCGGGGGATTACAATGAGCAGTTCTTC. The V call is TRBV5-1, the J call TRBJ2-1; TRBD2 aligns across 11 bases. This CDR3 has 15 amino acids. The J segment lost 4 bases and the V segment lost 5 bases, leaving 5 bases of the junction unmatched. Germline CDR1 and CDR2: SGHRS and YFSETQ.